The clone carrying this T cell receptor beta chain was seen many times. The data were obtained in a study of T cells in Graves' hyperthyroidism and ophthalmopathy. Template material for amplifying TCR beta CDR3 regions consisted of RNA transcripts. TCR CDR3 regions were first amplified by RT-PCR with HTBI primers. In TCRdb, the multiplex PCR reads were re-called with MiXCR into one record per CDR3 protein. Of 600,000 to 700,000 distinct CDR3 sequences listed, over 12% are singletons. Germline V gene lookup returns CDR1 GTSNPN and CDR2 SVGIG (reference sequence). The CDR3 spans 13 residues. Unmatched junction bases numbered 8, after V lost 5 bases and J lost 5 bases.

Sample: blood. The origin of this receptor is a woman aged 40 to 55 with Graves' ophthalmopathy. This chain joins TRBV30 and TRBJ2-5; 7 positions match TRBD2. The DNA of the CDR3 is TGTGCCTGGGGGAGCGGGATCAGGGAGACCCAGTACTTC. Protein sequence: CAWGSGIRETQYF.